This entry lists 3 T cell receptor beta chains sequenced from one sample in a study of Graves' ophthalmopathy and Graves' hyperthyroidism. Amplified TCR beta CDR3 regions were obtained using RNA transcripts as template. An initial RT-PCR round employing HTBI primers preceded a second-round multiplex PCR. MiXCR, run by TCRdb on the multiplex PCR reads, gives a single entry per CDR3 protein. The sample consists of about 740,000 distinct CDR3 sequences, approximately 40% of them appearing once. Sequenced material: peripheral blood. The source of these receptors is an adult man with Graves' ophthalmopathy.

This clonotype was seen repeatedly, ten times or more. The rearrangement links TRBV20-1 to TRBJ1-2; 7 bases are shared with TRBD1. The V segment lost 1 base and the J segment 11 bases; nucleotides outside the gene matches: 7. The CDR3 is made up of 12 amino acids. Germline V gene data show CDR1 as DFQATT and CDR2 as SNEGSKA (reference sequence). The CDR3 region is CSARGQGLGYTF. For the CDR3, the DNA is TGCAGTGCTAGAGGACAGGGATTGGGGTACACCTTC.

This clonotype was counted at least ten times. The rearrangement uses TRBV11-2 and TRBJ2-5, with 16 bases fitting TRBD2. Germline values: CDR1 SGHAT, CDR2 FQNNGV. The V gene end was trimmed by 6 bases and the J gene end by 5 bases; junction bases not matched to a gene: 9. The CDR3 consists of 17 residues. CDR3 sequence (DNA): TGTGCCAGCAGTCCCGGGACTAGCGGGAGGGTACGCGAGACCCAGTACTTC. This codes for CASSPGTSGRVRETQYF.

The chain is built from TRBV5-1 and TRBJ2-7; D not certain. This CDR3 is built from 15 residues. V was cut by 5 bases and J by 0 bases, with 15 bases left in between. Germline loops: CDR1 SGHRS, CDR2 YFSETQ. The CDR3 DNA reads TGCGCCAGCAGGGTTTTGCCGTGGAGCTCCTACGAGCAGTACTTC. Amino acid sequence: CASRVLPWSSYEQYF.